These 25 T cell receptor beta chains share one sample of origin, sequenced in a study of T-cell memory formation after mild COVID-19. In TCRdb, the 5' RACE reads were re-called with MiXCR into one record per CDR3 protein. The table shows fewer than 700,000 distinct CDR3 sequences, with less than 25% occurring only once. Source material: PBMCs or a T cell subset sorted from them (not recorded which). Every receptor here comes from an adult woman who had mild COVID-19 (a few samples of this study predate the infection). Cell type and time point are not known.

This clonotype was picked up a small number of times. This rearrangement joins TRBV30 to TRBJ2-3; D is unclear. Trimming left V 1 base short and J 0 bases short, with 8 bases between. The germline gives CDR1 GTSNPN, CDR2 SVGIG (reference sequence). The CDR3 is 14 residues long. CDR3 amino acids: CAWSGDVSTDTQYF. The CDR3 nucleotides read TGTGCCTGGAGTGGGGATGTTAGCACAGATACGCAGTATTTT.

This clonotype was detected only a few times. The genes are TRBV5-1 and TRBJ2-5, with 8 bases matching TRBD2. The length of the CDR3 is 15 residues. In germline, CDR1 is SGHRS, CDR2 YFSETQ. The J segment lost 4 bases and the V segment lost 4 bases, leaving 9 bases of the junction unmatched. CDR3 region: CASSPPTGGPETQYF. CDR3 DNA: TGCGCCAGCAGCCCCCCCACGGGAGGGCCAGAGACCCAGTACTTC.

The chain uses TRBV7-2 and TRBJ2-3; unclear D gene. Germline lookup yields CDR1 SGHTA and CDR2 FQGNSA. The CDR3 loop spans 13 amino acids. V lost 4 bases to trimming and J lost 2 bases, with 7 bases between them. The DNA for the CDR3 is TGTGCCAGCAGCTCATTTTTCACAGATACGCAGTATTTT. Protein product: CASSSFFTDTQYF.

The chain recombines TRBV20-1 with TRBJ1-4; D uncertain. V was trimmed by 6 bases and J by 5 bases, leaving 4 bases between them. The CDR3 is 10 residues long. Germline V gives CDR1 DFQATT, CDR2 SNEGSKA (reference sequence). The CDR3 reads CSAMNEKLFF. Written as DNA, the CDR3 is TGCAGTGCGATGAATGAAAAACTGTTTTTT.

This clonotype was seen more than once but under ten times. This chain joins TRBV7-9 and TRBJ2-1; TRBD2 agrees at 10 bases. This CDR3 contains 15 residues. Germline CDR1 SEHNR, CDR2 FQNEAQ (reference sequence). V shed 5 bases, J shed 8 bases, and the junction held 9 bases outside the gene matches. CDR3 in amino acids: CASSPPSGGNHEQFF. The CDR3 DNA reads TGTGCCAGCAGCCCACCTAGCGGGGGAAACCATGAGCAGTTCTTC.

The CDR3 DNA reads TGTGCCAGCAGCGCGATGACTCCCGCAGGGGACTACGAGCAGTACTTC. Protein product: CASSAMTPAGDYEQYF. The chain employs TRBV11-2 and TRBJ2-7, with D perhaps matching TRBD1 (6 bases). V was cut by 5 bases and J by 3 bases, with 20 bases left in between. Germline V gene lookup returns CDR1 SGHAT and CDR2 FQNNGV. CDR3 length: 16 residues.

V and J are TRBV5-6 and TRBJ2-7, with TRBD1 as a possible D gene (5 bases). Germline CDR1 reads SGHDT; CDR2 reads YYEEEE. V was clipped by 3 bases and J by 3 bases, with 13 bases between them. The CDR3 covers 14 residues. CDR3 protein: CASSSLQGIYEQYF. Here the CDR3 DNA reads TGTGCCAGCAGCTCTCTCCAGGGCATCTACGAGCAGTACTTC.

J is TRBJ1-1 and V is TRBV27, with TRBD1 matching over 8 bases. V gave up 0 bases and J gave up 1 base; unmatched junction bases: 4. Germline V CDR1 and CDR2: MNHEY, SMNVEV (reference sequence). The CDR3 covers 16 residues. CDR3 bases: TGTGCCAGCAGTTTATCGCAGGGGGCATCGAACACTGAAGCTTTCTTT. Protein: CASSLSQGASNTEAFF.

The CDR3 nucleotides are TGCAGCGTAAGGACAGGGAACTCTGGGGCCAACGTCCTGACTTTC. This encodes CSVRTGNSGANVLTF. The V and J genes are TRBV29-1 and TRBJ2-6; 8 positions match TRBD1. Trimming at V came to 6 bases and at J to 0 bases, leaving 4 bases not matched to a gene. Germline V gene lookup returns CDR1 SQVTM and CDR2 ANQGSEA. The CDR3 loop spans 15 amino acids.

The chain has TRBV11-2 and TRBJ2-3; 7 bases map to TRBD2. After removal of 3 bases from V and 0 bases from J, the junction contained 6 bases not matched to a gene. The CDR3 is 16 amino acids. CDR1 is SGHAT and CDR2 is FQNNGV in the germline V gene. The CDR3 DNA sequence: TGTGCCAGCAGCTTTGGCGGGGGAGTCAGCACAGATACGCAGTATTTT. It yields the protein CASSFGGGVSTDTQYF.

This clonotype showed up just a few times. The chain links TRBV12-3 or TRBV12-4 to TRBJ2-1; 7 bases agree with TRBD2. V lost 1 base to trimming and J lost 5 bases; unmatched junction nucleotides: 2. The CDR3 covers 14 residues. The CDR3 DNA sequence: TGTGCCAGCAGTTTAGTGGGGGGGAACAATGAGCAGTTCTTC. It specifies CASSLVGGNNEQFF.

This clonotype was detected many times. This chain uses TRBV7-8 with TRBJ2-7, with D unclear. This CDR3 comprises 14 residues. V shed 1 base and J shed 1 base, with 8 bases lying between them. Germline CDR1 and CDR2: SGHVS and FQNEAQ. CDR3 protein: CASSLGSASYEQYF. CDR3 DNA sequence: TGTGCCAGCAGCTTAGGATCGGCGTCCTACGAGCAGTACTTC.

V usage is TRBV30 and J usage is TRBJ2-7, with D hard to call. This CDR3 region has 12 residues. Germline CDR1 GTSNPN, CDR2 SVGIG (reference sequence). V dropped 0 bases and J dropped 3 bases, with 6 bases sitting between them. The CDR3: CAWSVGFYEQYF. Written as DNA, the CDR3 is TGTGCCTGGAGTGTAGGGTTCTACGAGCAGTACTTC.

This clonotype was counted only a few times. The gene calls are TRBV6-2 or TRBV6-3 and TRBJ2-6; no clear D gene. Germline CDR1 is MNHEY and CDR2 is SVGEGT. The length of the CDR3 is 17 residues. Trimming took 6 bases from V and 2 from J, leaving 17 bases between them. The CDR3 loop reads CASRRSVDPAGANVLTF. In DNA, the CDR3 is TGTGCCAGCAGAAGATCTGTCGACCCGGCTGGGGCCAACGTCCTGACTTTC.

The CDR3 spells CATIPKGRMSNYGYTF. CDR3 sequence (DNA): TGTGCCACTATACCCAAGGGGCGGATGTCTAACTATGGCTACACCTTC. The chain joins TRBV12-3 or TRBV12-4 to TRBJ1-2; D might be TRBD1 (5 bases). There are 16 residues in the CDR3. V was pared by 10 bases and J by 0 bases, with 21 bases between.

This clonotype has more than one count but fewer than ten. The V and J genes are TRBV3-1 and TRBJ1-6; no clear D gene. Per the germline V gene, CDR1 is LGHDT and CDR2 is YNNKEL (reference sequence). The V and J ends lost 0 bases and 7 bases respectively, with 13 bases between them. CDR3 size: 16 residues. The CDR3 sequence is CASSQDPWRVNSPLHF. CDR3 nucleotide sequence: TGTGCCAGCAGCCAAGATCCTTGGAGGGTCAATTCACCCCTCCACTTT.

CDR3 residues: CASSSMAETQYF. In DNA form, the CDR3 reads TGTGCCAGCAGTTCGATGGCGGAGACCCAGTACTTC. The chain couples TRBV12-3 or TRBV12-4 to TRBJ2-5; no reliable D call. The CDR3 totals 12 residues. The germline V and J ends were trimmed by 4 bases and 5 bases, with 8 bases remaining between them.

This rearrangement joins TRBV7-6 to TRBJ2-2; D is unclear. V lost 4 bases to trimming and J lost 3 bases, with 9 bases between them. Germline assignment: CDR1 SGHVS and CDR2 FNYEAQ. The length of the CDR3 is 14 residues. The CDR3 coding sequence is TGTGCCAGCAGCTCGAAAGTCGACACCGGGGAGCTGTTTTTT. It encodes CASSSKVDTGELFF.

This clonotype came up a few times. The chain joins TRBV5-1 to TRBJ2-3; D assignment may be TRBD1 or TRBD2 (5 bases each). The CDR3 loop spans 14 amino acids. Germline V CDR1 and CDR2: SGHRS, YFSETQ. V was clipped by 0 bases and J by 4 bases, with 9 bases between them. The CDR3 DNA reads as TGCGCCAGCAGCTTGGGGGACGGCTCAGATACGCAGTATTTT. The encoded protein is CASSLGDGSDTQYF. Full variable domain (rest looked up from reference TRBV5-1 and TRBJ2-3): KAGVTQTPRYLIKTRGQQVTLSCSPISGHRSVSWYQQTPGQGLQFLFEYFSETQRNKGNFPGRFSGRQFSNSRSEMNVSTLELGDSALYLCASSLGDGSDTQYFGPGTRLTVL.

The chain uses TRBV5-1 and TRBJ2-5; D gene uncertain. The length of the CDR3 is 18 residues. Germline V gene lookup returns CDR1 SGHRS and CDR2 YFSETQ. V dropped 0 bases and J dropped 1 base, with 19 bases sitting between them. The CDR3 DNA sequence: TGCGCCAGCAGCTTGGCCCTACTAACGACGGCAGTCCAAGAGACCCAGTACTTC. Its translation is CASSLALLTTAVQETQYF.

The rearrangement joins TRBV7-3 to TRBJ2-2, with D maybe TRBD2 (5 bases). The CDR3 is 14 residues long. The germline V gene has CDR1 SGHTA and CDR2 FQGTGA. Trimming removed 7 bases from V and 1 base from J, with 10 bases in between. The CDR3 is CASTPGKNTGELFF. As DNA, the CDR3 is TGTGCCAGCACCCCGGGGAAGAACACCGGGGAGCTGTTTTTT. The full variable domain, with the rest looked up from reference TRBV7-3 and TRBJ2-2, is GAGVSQTPSNKVTEKGKYVELRCDPISGHTALYWYRQSLGQGPEFLIYFQGTGAADDSGLPNDRFFAVRPEGSVSTLKIQRTERGDSAVYLCASTPGKNTGELFFGEGSRLTVL.

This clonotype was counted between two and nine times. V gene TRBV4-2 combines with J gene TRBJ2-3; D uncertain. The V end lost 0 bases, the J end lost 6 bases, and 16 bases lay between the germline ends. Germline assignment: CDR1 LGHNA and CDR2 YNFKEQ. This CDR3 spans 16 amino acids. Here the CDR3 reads CASSQERRSVGDTQYF. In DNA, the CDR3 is TGTGCCAGCAGCCAAGAGCGTAGGTCGGTAGGGGATACGCAGTATTTT.

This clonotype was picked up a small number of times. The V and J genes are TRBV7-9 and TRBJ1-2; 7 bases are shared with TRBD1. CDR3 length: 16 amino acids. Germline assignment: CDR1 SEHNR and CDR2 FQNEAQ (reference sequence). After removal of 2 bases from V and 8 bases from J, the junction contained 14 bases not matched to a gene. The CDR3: CASSLWTGTTGDGYTF. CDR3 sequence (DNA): TGTGCCAGCAGCTTATGGACTGGGACTACAGGGGACGGCTACACCTTC.

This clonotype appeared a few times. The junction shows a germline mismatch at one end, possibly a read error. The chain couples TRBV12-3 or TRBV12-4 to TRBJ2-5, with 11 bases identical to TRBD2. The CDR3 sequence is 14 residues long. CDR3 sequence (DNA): TGTGCCAGCAGTCTAGCGGGGGGTTCGCAGACCCAGTACTTC. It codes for CASSLAGGSQTQYF.

This chain's CDR3 is CASSKDGVAKVARDTQYF. CDR3 sequence (DNA): TGTGCCAGCAGCAAAGATGGGGTTGCTAAGGTAGCCCGAGATACGCAGTATTTT. The chain recombines TRBV21-1 with TRBJ2-3. TRBV21-1 is annotated as a pseudogene. The CDR3 length is 18 residues.